This TCR beta chain was sequenced for a study of neoadjuvant anti-PD-1 for oral cavity cancer. Time point: after neoadjuvant nivolumab, at surgical resection. The table came from immunoSEQ multiplex PCR; TCRdb's copy has only in-frame clones and leaves some out. In the table there are more than 8,000 clones, around 66% of which are singletons. Germline assignment: CDR1 MGHRA and CDR2 YSYEKL. CDR3 length: 13 amino acids. V gave up 4 bases and J gave up 4 bases, with 5 bases separating them. This chain uses TRBV4-1 with TRBJ1-6; D is unresolved. This clonotype was sampled from a person aged 35 to 85 with oral cavity squamous cell carcinoma. This specimen was PBMCs, taken after nivolumab (anti-PD-1) treatment. Here the CDR3 DNA reads TGCGCCAGCAGCCTAGATTATAATTCACCCCTCCACTTT. The encoded protein is CASSLDYNSPLHF.